The sequence of this T cell receptor (beta chain) was determined in a study of blood T cell repertoires in COVID-19. The V gene's germline CDR1 is SEHNR and CDR2 FQNEAQ (reference sequence). Trimming removed 1 base from V and 4 bases from J; junction bases left unmatched: 6. CDR3 length: 17 residues. In the study's own analysis: Scientists estimated how many nucleated cells there were by amplifying reference gene primers. Assay used: immunoSEQ multiplex PCR; TCRdb lists only in-frame clones, some missing. Clonal size and the V and J genes are those of that table, whereas D and trimming came from the DNA. The repertoire holds 430,000 or so clones, with around 89% as singletons.

The sequence derives from a woman aged 40-49 years who had recovered from COVID-19. V usage is TRBV7-9 and J usage is TRBJ2-1; 11 bases agree with TRBD2. The sample taken for sequencing was PBMCs or T cells enriched from blood (not recorded which). DNA for the CDR3: TGTGCCAGCAGCTTAGGCGGACTAGCGGGTGGGTACAATGAGCAGTTCTTC. This encodes CASSLGGLAGGYNEQFF.